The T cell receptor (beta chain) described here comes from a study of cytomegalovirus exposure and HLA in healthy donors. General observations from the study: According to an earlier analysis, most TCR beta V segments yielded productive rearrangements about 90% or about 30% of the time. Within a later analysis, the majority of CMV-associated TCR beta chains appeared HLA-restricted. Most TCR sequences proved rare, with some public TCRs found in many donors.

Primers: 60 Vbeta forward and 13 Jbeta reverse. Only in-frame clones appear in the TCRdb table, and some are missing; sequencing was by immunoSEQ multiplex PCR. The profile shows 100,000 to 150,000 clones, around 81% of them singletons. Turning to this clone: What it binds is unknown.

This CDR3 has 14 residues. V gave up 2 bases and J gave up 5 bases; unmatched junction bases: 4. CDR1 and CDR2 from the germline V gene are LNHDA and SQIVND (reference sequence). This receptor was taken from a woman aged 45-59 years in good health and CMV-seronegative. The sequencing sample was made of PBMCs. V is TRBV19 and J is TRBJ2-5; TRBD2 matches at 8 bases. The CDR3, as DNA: TGTGCCAGTAGTATACGGGAGGGGCTTGAGACCCAGTACTTC. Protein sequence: CASSIREGLETQYF.